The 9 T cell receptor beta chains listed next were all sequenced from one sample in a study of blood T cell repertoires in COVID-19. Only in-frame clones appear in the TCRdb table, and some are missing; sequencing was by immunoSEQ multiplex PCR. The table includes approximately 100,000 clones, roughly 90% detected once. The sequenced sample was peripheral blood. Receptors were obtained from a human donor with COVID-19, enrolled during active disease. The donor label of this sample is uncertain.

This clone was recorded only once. For the CDR3, the DNA is TGTGCCAGCAGCTTGGGGGCTAGCGGGGGGGCCATTGAGACCCAGTACTTC. Residues: CASSLGASGGAIETQYF. The J gene is TRBJ2-5, the V gene TRBV5-4; 12 nucleotides match TRBD2. This CDR3 comprises 17 residues. In germline, CDR1 is SGHNT, CDR2 YYREEE (reference sequence). V trimming: 0 bases; J trimming: 5 bases; junction bases outside the gene matches: 8.

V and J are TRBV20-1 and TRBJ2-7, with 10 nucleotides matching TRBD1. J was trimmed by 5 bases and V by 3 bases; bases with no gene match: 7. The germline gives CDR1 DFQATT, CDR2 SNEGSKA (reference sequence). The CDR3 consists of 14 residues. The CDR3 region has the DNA TGCAGTGCTAGTGGACAGGGGGTTTTCGACGAGCAGTACTTC. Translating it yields CSASGQGVFDEQYF.

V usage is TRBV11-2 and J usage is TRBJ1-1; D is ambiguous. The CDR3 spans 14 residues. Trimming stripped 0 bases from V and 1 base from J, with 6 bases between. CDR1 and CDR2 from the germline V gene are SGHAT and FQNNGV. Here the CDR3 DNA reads TGTGCCAGCAGCTTAGAAGCGGGGAACACTGAAGCTTTCTTT. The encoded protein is CASSLEAGNTEAFF.

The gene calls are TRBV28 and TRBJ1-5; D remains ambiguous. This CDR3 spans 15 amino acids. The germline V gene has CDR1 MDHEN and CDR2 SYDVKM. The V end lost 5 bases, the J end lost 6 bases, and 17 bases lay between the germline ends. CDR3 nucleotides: TGTGCCAGCAGTCCTAGGCGGGGATGGGGTCAGCCCCAGCATTTT. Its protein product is CASSPRRGWGQPQHF.

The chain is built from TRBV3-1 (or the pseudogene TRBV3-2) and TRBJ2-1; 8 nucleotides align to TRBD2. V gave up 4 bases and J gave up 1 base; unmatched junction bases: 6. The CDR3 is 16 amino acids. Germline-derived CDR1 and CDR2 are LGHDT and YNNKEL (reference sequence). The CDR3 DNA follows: TGTGCCAGCAGCCGCTTGCGGGGGGAGTCCTACAATGAGCAGTTCTTC. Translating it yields CASSRLRGESYNEQFF.

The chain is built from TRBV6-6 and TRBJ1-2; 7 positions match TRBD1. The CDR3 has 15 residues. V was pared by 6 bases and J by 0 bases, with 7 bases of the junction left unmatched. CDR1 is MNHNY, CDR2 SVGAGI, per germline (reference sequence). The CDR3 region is CASSATGTANYGYTF. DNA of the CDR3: TGTGCCAGCAGCGCGACAGGGACAGCTAACTATGGCTACACCTTC.

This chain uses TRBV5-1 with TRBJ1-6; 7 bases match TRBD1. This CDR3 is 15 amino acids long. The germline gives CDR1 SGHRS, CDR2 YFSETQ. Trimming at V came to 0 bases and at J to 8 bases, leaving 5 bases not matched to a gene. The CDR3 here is CASSLGQGAYSPLHF. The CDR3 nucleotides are TGCGCCAGCAGCTTGGGACAGGGTGCTTATTCACCCCTCCACTTT.

The DNA for the CDR3 is TGTAGCGGGACTAGCGGGGGGGGTCCCCCTCCTGAGCAGTTCTTC. Its translation is CSGTSGGGPPPEQFF. The genes are TRBV27 and TRBJ2-1; 16 bases are shared with TRBD2. Germline V gene data show CDR1 as MNHEY and CDR2 as SMNVEV (reference sequence). The CDR3 sequence is 15 residues long.

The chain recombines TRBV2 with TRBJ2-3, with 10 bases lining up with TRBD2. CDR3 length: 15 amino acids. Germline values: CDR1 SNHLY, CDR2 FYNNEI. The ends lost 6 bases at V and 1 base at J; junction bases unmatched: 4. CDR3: CASRGLALRTDTQYF. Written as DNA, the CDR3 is TGTGCCAGCAGGGGACTAGCGCTTCGCACAGATACGCAGTATTTT.